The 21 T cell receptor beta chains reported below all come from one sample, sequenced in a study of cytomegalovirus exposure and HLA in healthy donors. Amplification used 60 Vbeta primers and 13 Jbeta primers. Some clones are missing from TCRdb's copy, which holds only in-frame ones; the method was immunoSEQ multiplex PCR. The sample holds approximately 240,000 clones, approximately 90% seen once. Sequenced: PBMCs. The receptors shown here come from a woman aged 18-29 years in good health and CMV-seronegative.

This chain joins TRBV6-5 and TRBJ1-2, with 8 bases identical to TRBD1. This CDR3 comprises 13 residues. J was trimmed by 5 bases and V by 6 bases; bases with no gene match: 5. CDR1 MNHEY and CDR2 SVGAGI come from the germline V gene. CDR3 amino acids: CASSSRGPYGYTF. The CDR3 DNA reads TGTGCCAGCAGCTCCAGGGGGCCATATGGCTACACCTTC.

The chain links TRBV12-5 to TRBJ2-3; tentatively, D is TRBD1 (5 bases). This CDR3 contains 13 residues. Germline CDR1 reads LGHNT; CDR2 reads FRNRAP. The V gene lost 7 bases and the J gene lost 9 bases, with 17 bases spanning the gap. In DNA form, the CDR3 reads TGTGCTAGTGCAGGGTGGGTGGACGGCACGCAGTATTTT. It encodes CASAGWVDGTQYF.

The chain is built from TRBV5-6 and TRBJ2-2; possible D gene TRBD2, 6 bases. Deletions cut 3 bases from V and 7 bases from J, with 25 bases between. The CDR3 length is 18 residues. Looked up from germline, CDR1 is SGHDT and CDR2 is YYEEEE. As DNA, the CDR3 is TGTGCCAGCAGCTACCCTTTACAGCGGCGGGAAAAGGTCGGGGAGCTGTTTTTT. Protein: CASSYPLQRREKVGELFF.

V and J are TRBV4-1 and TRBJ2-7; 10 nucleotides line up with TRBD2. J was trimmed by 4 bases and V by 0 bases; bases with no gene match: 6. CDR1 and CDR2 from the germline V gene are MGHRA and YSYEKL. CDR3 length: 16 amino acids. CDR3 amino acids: CASSQDASGRGYEQYF. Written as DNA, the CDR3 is TGCGCCAGCAGCCAAGACGCCAGCGGGAGGGGATACGAGCAGTACTTC.

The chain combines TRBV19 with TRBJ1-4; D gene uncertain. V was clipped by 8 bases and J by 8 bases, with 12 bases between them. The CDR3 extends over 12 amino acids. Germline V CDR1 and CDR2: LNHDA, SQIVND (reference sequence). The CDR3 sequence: CASGGYVEKLFF. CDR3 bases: TGTGCCAGTGGCGGCTACGTCGAAAAACTGTTTTTT.

The CDR3 DNA reads TGTGCCAGCAGCCCACGGTGGGCAGGGGGCGCTTTCTTT. It specifies CASSPRWAGGAFF. The rearrangement joins TRBV6-5 to TRBJ1-1; 8 nucleotides line up with TRBD1. The CDR3 spans 13 residues. The V gene end was trimmed by 6 bases and the J gene end by 11 bases; junction bases not matched to a gene: 11. Germline CDR1 MNHEY, CDR2 SVGAGI.

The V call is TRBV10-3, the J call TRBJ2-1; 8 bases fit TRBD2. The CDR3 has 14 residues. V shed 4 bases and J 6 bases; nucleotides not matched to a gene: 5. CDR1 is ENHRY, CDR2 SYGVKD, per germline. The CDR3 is CAISVRGGGNEQFF. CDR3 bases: TGTGCCATCAGTGTTCGGGGGGGTGGCAATGAGCAGTTCTTC.

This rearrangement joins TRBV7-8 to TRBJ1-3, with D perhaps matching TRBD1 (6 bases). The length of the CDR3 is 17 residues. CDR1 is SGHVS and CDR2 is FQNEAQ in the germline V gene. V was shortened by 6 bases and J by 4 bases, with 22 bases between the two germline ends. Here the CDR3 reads CASSPSPAGGPGNTIYF. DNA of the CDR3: TGTGCCAGCAGTCCTAGTCCAGCCGGGGGGCCGGGAAACACCATATATTTT.

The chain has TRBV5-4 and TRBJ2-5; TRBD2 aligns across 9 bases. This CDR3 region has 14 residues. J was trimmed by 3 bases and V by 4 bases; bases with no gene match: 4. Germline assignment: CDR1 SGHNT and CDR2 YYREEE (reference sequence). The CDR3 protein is CASSALAGKETQYF. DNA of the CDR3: TGTGCCAGCAGCGCGCTAGCGGGGAAAGAGACCCAGTACTTC.

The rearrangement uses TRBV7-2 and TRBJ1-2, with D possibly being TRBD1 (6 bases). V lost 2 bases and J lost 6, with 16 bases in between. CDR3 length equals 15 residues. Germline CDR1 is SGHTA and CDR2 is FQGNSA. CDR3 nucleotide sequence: TGTGCCAGCAGCTTATCGACAGGTATTTCAGATGGCTACACCTTC. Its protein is CASSLSTGISDGYTF. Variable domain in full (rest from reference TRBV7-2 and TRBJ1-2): GAGVSQSPSNKVTEKGKDVELRCDPISGHTALYWYRQSLGQGLEFLIYFQGNSAPDKSGLPSDRFSAERTGGSVSTLTIQRTQQEDSAVYLCASSLSTGISDGYTFGSGTRLTVV.

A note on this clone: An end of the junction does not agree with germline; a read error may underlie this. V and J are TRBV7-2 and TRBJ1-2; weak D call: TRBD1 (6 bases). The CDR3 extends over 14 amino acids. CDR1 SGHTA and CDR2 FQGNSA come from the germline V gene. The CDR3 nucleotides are TGTGCCAGCAGTTTAGCAGGCAGGGGATATGGCTACACCTTC. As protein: CASSLAGRGYGYTF.

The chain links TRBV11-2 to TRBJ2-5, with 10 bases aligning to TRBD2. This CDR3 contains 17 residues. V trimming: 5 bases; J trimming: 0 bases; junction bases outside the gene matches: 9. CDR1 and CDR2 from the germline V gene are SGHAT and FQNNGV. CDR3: CASSTKAGGMYQETQYF. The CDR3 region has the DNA TGTGCCAGCAGCACGAAAGCGGGGGGGATGTACCAAGAGACCCAGTACTTC.

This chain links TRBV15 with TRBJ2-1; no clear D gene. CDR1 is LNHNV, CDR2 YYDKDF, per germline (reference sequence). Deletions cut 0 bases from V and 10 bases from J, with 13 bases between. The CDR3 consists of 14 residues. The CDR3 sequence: CATSRDLSLGEQFF. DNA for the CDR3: TGTGCCACCAGCAGAGATTTGAGCCTGGGCGAGCAGTTCTTC.

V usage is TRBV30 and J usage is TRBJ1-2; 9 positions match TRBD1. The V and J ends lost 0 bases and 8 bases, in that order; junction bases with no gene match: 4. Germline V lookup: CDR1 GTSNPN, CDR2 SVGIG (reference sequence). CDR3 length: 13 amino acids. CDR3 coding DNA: TGTGCCTGGAGTGTCGGGACAGGGCTAGGCTACACCTTC. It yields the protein CAWSVGTGLGYTF.

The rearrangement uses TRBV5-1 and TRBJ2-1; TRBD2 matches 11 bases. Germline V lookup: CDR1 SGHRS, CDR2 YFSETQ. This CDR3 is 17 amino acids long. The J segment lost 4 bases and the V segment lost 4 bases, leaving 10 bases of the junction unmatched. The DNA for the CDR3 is TGCGCCAGCAGCGTACCTAGACTAGCGGGAACTTACAATGAGCAGTTCTTC. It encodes CASSVPRLAGTYNEQFF.

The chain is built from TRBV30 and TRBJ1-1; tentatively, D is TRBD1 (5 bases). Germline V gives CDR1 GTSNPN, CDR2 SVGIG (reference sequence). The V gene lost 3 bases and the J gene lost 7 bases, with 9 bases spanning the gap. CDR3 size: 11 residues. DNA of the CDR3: TGTGCCTGGAGAGACAGCCTTGAAGCTTTCTTT. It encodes CAWRDSLEAFF. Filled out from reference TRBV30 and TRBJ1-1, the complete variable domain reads SQTIHQWPATLVQPVGSPLSLECTVEGTSNPNLYWYRQAAGRGLQLLFYSVGIGQISSEVPQNLSASRPQDRQFILSSKKLLLSDSGFYLCAWRDSLEAFFGQGTRLTVV.

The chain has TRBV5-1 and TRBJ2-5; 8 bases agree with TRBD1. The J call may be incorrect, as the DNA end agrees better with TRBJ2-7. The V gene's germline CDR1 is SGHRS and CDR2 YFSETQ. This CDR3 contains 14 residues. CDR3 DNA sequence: TGCGCCAGCAGCACGGACAGGGCAATCTACGAGCAGTACTTC. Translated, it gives CASSTDRAIYEQYF.

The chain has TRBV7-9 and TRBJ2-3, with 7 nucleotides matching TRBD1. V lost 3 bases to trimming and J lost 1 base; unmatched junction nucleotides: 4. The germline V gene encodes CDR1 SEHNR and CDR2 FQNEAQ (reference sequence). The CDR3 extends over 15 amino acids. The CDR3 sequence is CASSFYRGRTDTQYF. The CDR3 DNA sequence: TGTGCCAGCAGCTTCTACAGGGGCCGCACAGATACGCAGTATTTT. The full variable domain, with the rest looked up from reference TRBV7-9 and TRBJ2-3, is DTGVSQNPRHKITKRGQNVTFRCDPISEHNRLYWYRQTLGQGPEFLTYFQNEAQLEKSRLLSDRFSAERPKGSFSTLEIQRTEQGDSAMYLCASSFYRGRTDTQYFGPGTRLTVL.

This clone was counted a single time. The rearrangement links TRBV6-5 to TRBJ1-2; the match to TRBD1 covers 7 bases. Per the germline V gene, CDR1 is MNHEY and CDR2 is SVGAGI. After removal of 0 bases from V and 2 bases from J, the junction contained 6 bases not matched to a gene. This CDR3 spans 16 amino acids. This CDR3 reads CASSYSIQGGNYGYTF. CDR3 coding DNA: TGTGCCAGCAGTTACTCGATCCAGGGGGGCAACTATGGCTACACCTTC.

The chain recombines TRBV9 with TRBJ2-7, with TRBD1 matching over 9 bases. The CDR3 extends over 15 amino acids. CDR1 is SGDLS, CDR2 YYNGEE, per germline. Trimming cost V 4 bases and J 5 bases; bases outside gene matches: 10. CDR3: CASSSEDRGSDEQYF. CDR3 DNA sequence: TGTGCCAGCAGCTCAGAGGACAGGGGATCCGACGAGCAGTACTTC.

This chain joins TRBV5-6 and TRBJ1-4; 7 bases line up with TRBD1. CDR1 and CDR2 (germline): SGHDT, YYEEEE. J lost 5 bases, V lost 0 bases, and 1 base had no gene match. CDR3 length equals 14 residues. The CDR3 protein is CASSLAGGNEKLFF. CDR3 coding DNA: TGTGCCAGCAGCTTGGCAGGGGGGAATGAAAAACTGTTTTTT.